This record concerns one T cell receptor beta chain sequence. Its antigen is still unknown. Sequenced by immunoSEQ multiplex PCR; TCRdb stores in-frame clones only, minus some. The sample lists under 1,900,000 clones, 98% occurring once. This specimen comes from a study of shared clonotypes between healthy human individuals. On the study more broadly: Per-donor plates numbered three CD4 naive, three CD4 memory, two CD8 naive and one CD8 memory.

The CDR3 runs to 15 residues. Germline CDR1 SGHRS, CDR2 YFSETQ. After removal of 5 bases from V and 5 bases from J, the junction contained 9 bases not matched to a gene. General study findings and limits: A handful of donors showed sharing of about 4.6% of naive CD4 clonotypes. Generally, naive subsets came out with larger estimated richness than memory subsets.

V usage is TRBV5-1 and J usage is TRBJ2-3; 9 bases fit TRBD2. Sequenced input: naive CD4+ T cells sorted from blood. Stated subset: CD45RA+ positively selected. This TCR derives from a man aged 30 to 39 in good health. Here the CDR3 DNA reads TGCGCCAGCAGTCCGACTAGCGGCCGCATAGATACGCAGTATTTT. This translates into CASSPTSGRIDTQYF.